These 18 T cell receptor beta chains were all obtained from the same sample, sequenced in a study of blood T cell repertoires in COVID-19. Data came from immunoSEQ multiplex PCR; TCRdb stores just in-frame clones and leaves some out. The sample includes under 300,000 clones, less than 90% of them seen just once. Input material: peripheral blood. The receptors were sampled from a man in his 60s who had recovered from COVID-19.

The chain has TRBV19 and TRBJ2-2; TRBD1 agrees at 8 bases. This CDR3 has 17 residues. Per germline, CDR1 LNHDA and CDR2 SQIVND (reference sequence). V lost 4 bases to trimming and J lost 0 bases; unmatched junction nucleotides: 7. Written as DNA, the CDR3 is TGTGCCAGTAGTACCGAGACAGGGGCCGCGAACACCGGGGAGCTGTTTTTT. It codes for CASSTETGAANTGELFF.

This chain links TRBV30 with TRBJ1-1, with D maybe TRBD1 (5 bases). Trimming took off 5 bases at V and 3 bases at J, with 10 bases between the two ends. The length of the CDR3 is 12 residues. Germline CDR1 is GTSNPN and CDR2 is SVGIG (reference sequence). The CDR3 loop is CAWGRQYTEAFF. Written as DNA, the CDR3 is TGTGCCTGGGGAAGACAGTACACTGAAGCTTTCTTT.

This chain joins TRBV6-5 and TRBJ1-1, with TRBD1 identical over 9 bases. Germline V lookup: CDR1 MNHEY, CDR2 SVGAGI. Trimming at V came to 8 bases and at J to 3 bases, leaving 7 bases not matched to a gene. This CDR3 comprises 14 residues. CDR3 nucleotides: TGTGCCAGCGGGGACAGGGCTGGGTACACTGAAGCTTTCTTT. Translating it yields CASGDRAGYTEAFF.

The chain joins TRBV2 to TRBJ2-3, with 8 nucleotides matching TRBD2. The CDR3 runs 15 residues. CDR1 is SNHLY and CDR2 is FYNNEI in the germline V gene. V lost 5 bases to trimming and J lost 0 bases; unmatched junction nucleotides: 4. The CDR3 loop reads CASSPTSGSTDTQYF. In DNA form, the CDR3 reads TGTGCCAGCAGTCCCACTAGCGGTAGCACAGATACGCAGTATTTT.

The genes are TRBV4-1 and TRBJ2-1; 9 bases align to TRBD2. Looked up from germline, CDR1 is MGHRA and CDR2 is YSYEKL. Trimming cost V 0 bases and J 4 bases; bases outside gene matches: 4. This CDR3 comprises 16 residues. Here the CDR3 DNA reads TGCGCCAGCAGCCAAGATAGCGGGAGTTATTACAATGAGCAGTTCTTC. The encoded protein is CASSQDSGSYYNEQFF.

This clone was counted between two and nine times. The V and J genes are TRBV5-1 and TRBJ1-6; D might be TRBD1 (6 bases). The V end lost 4 bases, the J end lost 12 bases, and 11 bases lay between the germline ends. The CDR3 has 12 residues. Germline CDR1 reads SGHRS; CDR2 reads YFSETQ. CDR3 sequence: CASSGGGGPLHF. The DNA of the CDR3 is TGCGCCAGCAGCGGGGGCGGGGGACCCCTCCACTTT.

In nucleotides, the CDR3 is TGTGCCAGTACCCTTCGGGGGGCCGGTGAGCAGTTCTTC. Translation: CASTLRGAGEQFF. This chain links TRBV19 with TRBJ2-1, with a weak D call TRBD2 (7 bases). The CDR3 covers 13 residues. In germline, CDR1 is LNHDA, CDR2 SQIVND (reference sequence). V was pared by 7 bases and J by 9 bases, with 16 bases between.

The genes are TRBV5-1 and TRBJ2-5; 7 nucleotides align to TRBD2. The germline CDR1 and CDR2 sequences are SGHRS and YFSETQ. The CDR3 is 15 amino acids. V was pared by 3 bases and J by 3 bases, with 8 bases of the junction left unmatched. The CDR3 DNA follows: TGCGCCAGCAGCTCTACTGCGGGGAGGGAAGAGACCCAGTACTTC. It encodes CASSSTAGREETQYF. The whole variable domain, filled in from reference TRBV5-1 and TRBJ2-5, reads KAGVTQTPRYLIKTRGQQVTLSCSPISGHRSVSWYQQTPGQGLQFLFEYFSETQRNKGNFPGRFSGRQFSNSRSEMNVSTLELGDSALYLCASSSTAGREETQYFGPGTRLLVL.

V and J are TRBV10-1 and TRBJ2-1; TRBD2 aligns across 13 bases. CDR3 length equals 16 residues. V dropped 5 bases and J dropped 8; count of bases not matched to a gene: 9. The germline V gene has CDR1 WNHNN and CDR2 SYGVQD (reference sequence). CDR3 sequence: CASSTTTSGRHHEQFF. DNA for the CDR3: TGCGCCAGCAGTACCACGACTAGCGGGAGGCATCATGAGCAGTTCTTC.

V usage is TRBV7-6 and J usage is TRBJ2-7; maybe TRBD2 (6 bases). This CDR3 has 15 amino acids. Deletions cut 1 base from V and 3 bases from J, with 13 bases between. CDR1 is SGHVS and CDR2 is FNYEAQ in the germline V gene. In DNA form, the CDR3 reads TGTGCCAGCAGCTTAGAGTCGGGGGACGGCTACGAGCAGTACTTC. The encoded protein is CASSLESGDGYEQYF.

This chain connects TRBV6-5 to TRBJ2-2; no definite D call. This CDR3 region has 15 residues. Germline loops: CDR1 MNHEY, CDR2 SVGAGI. Trimming took off 2 bases at V and 2 bases at J, with 9 bases between the two ends. CDR3 DNA: TGTGCCAGCAGTTACCCCAGAACAAACACCGGGGAGCTGTTTTTT. Encoded protein: CASSYPRTNTGELFF.

The chain employs TRBV28 and TRBJ2-5; maybe TRBD2 (6 bases). Germline V gene data show CDR1 as MDHEN and CDR2 as SYDVKM. This CDR3 is 14 amino acids long. Trimming took off 6 bases at V and 2 bases at J, with 13 bases between the two ends. The CDR3 nucleotides are TGTGCCAGCAGACTGGGTGGGAGGCAAGAGACCCAGTACTTC. It encodes CASRLGGRQETQYF.

V usage is TRBV10-3 and J usage is TRBJ2-7; 9 bases are a match to TRBD2. This CDR3 comprises 16 residues. J was trimmed by 1 base and V by 3 bases; bases with no gene match: 7. From germline, CDR1 is ENHRY and CDR2 SYGVKD. CDR3 nucleotides: TGTGCCATCAGTGACCCAGGACTAGCGAGGTCCTACGAGCAGTACTTC. Amino acids: CAISDPGLARSYEQYF.

The genes are TRBV19 and TRBJ1-2; D unresolved. The germline V and J ends were trimmed by 5 bases and 6 bases, with 16 bases remaining between them. The CDR3 has 14 amino acids. Germline loops: CDR1 LNHDA, CDR2 SQIVND (reference sequence). CDR3 nucleotide sequence: TGTGCCAGTAGTTTGGGCCCTGGCGCCAATGGCTACACCTTC. Translating it yields CASSLGPGANGYTF.

The rearrangement links TRBV2 to TRBJ2-1; 14 nucleotides match TRBD2. V was clipped by 6 bases and J by 9 bases; unmatched bases: 13. The length of the CDR3 is 17 residues. The germline gives CDR1 SNHLY, CDR2 FYNNEI. The CDR3 DNA reads TGTGCCAGCAGGGATTGGGGACTAGCGGGAGTTAAGGGTGAGCAGTTCTTC. It yields the protein CASRDWGLAGVKGEQFF. The complete variable domain, with remaining parts taken from reference TRBV2 and TRBJ2-1, reads EPEVTQTPSHQVTQMGQEVILRCVPISNHLYFYWYRQILGQKVEFLVSFYNNEISEKSEIFDDQFSVERPDGSNFTLKIRSTKLEDSAMYFCASRDWGLAGVKGEQFFGPGTRLTVL.

The rearrangement joins TRBV3-1 (or the pseudogene TRBV3-2) to TRBJ2-5; 9 bases fit TRBD1. V dropped 2 bases and J dropped 5; count of bases not matched to a gene: 3. Germline V gene lookup returns CDR1 LGHDT and CDR2 YNNKEL (reference sequence). The length of the CDR3 is 14 residues. The CDR3 here is CASSQNRGRETQYF. CDR3 DNA: TGTGCCAGCAGCCAAAACAGGGGGCGGGAGACCCAGTACTTC.

The chain has TRBV7-3 and TRBJ2-3, with TRBD1 as a possible D gene (5 bases). Looked up from germline, CDR1 is SGHTA and CDR2 is FQGTGA. The V gene lost 5 bases and the J gene lost 6 bases, with 18 bases spanning the gap. The CDR3 contains 15 residues. The CDR3 nucleotides are TGTGCCAGCAGCGTGACAGTGAGTGCATTGGATACGCAGTATTTT. Its translation: CASSVTVSALDTQYF.

This clone was observed a handful of times. This sequence joins TRBV21-1 and TRBJ1-6; the table's D call TRBD1 went unverified against the DNA. TRBV21-1 is shown as a pseudogene. The CDR3 contains 15 residues. The CDR3 region has the DNA TGTGCCAGCAGCACCCGGACAGCTTATAATTCACCCCTCCACTTT. This translates into CASSTRTAYNSPLHF.